The 26 T cell receptor beta chains reported below all come from one sample, sequenced in a study of molecular identifiers for immune sequencing clone quantification. Each CDR3 protein is one row after TCRdb ran MiXCR on the PCR reads. The sample lists 600,000 to 650,000 distinct CDR3 sequences; about 20% were seen once. The specimen was naive CD8+ T cells from blood, with Jurkat cell RNA spiked in. The subset was: FACS-sorted CD8+CD4-CCR7+CD45RA+ naive T cells. These receptor sequences come from a human donor in good health. Some libraries in this study had Jurkat cell RNA spiked in.

This clonotype appeared a few times. The chain links TRBV9 to TRBJ2-3; the D gene could be TRBD1 or TRBD2 (5 bases each). This CDR3 region has 15 residues. CDR1 is SGDLS and CDR2 is YYNGEE in the germline V gene. Trimming took 2 bases from V and 6 from J, leaving 16 bases between them. Written as DNA, the CDR3 is TGTGCCAGCAGCGTCGAGGGGACGGAGTGGGATACGCAGTATTTT. Its protein product is CASSVEGTEWDTQYF.

The chain is built from TRBV27 and TRBJ2-7, with D tentatively TRBD2 (5 bases). The germline V gene has CDR1 MNHEY and CDR2 SMNVEV (reference sequence). This CDR3 is built from 12 residues. V lost 2 bases to trimming and J lost 9 bases, with 11 bases between them. The CDR3 region is CASSLVGGGQYF. CDR3 sequence (DNA): TGTGCCAGCAGTTTAGTCGGAGGAGGGCAGTACTTC.

Details on this clonotype: Being one base from a much bigger clone, this may be a read error. The chain carries TRBV6-2 or TRBV6-3 and TRBJ2-5; D is possibly TRBD1 or TRBD2 (5 bases each). This CDR3 comprises 14 residues. In germline, CDR1 is MNHEY, CDR2 SVGEGT. CDR3 protein: CASSQHGTQETRYF. CDR3 bases: TGTGCCAGCAGTCAACACGGGACCCAAGAGACCCGGTACTTC.

This clonotype was picked up a small number of times. The rearrangement joins TRBV25-1 to TRBJ2-1; D not resolved. Trimming removed 2 bases at V and 6 bases at J, with 11 bases between. The CDR3 is 14 residues long. The V gene's germline CDR1 is MGHDK and CDR2 SYGVNS. CDR3 residues: CASSEIRAPNEQFF. The CDR3 bases are TGTGCCAGCAGTGAAATCCGGGCCCCCAATGAGCAGTTCTTC. Based on the CDR3 plus reference TRBV25-1 and TRBJ2-1, the full variable domain is EADIYQTPRYLVIGTGKKITLECSQTMGHDKMYWYQQDPGMELHLIHYSYGVNSTEKGDLSSESTVSRIRTEHFPLTLESARPSHTSQYLCASSEIRAPNEQFFGPGTRLTVL.

This clonotype was seen ten or more times. Here the CDR3 DNA reads TGTGCCAGCAGCTTAGGCCCACCTTTCTTT. It is translated as CASSLGPPFF. The chain carries TRBV7-2 and TRBJ1-1, with D uncertain. V lost 1 base and J 12 bases, leaving 6 bases between the germline ends. This CDR3 is 10 amino acids long. CDR1 and CDR2 from the germline V gene are SGHTA and FQGNSA. Complete variable domain (other parts from reference TRBV7-2 and TRBJ1-1): GAGVSQSPSNKVTEKGKDVELRCDPISGHTALYWYRQSLGQGLEFLIYFQGNSAPDKSGLPSDRFSAERTGGSVSTLTIQRTQQEDSAVYLCASSLGPPFFGQGTRLTVV.

A note on this clonotype: This could be a read error, since a much larger clone is one nucleotide away. This chain uses TRBV19 with TRBJ1-5, with D possibly being TRBD1 (5 bases). CDR3 size: 16 residues. Germline CDR1 and CDR2: LNHDA and SQIVND (reference sequence). CDR3 protein: CASSMDLGGSNQPQRF. The CDR3, as DNA: TGTGCCAGTAGTATGGACCTTGGGGGTAGCAATCAGCCCCAGCGTTTT. Full variable domain (rest looked up from reference TRBV19 and TRBJ1-5): DGGITQSPKYLFRKEGQNVTLSCEQNLNHDAMYWYRQDPGQGLRLIYYSQIVNDFQKGDIAEGYSVSREKKESFPLTVTSAQKNPTAFYLCASSMDLGGSNQPQRFGDGTRLSIL.

In regard to this clonotype: This clone may be a read error of a much larger clone one base away. The V call is TRBV6-5, the J call TRBJ2-5; D gene unclear. The CDR3 has 12 residues. Trimming cost V 8 bases and J 4 bases, with 11 bases left between them. The germline V gene encodes CDR1 MNHEY and CDR2 SVGAGI. CDR3: CASGEAGETQYF. The CDR3 coding sequence is TGTGCCAGCGGTGAGGCTGGAGAGACCCAGTACTTC.

This clonotype was seen many times. The chain links TRBV24-1 to TRBJ2-7; unclear D gene. This CDR3 contains 15 residues. V was cut by 1 base and J by 2 bases, with 11 bases left in between. The germline V gene has CDR1 KGHDR and CDR2 SFDVKD. CDR3 in DNA: TGTGCCACCAGTGATTTACCAGCCCGGGCCTACGAGCAGTACTTC. The encoded protein is CATSDLPARAYEQYF.

This chain joins TRBV6-1 and TRBJ2-1; perhaps TRBD1 as D (6 bases). The V and J ends lost 2 bases and 7 bases respectively, with 15 bases between them. The CDR3 is 15 residues long. Germline assignment: CDR1 MNHNS and CDR2 SASEGT. The CDR3 bases are TGTGCCAGCAGTGAATTCCGGGAAAGGGGGAATGAGCAGTTCTTC. Translation: CASSEFRERGNEQFF.

This clonotype was found many times. This chain joins TRBV12-3 or TRBV12-4 and TRBJ1-1; TRBD1 matches 8 bases. The CDR3 is made up of 16 amino acids. The V gene end was trimmed by 6 bases and the J gene end by 5 bases; junction bases not matched to a gene: 14. Here the CDR3 reads CASSYDRGAVLTEAFF. CDR3 bases: TGTGCCAGCAGCTATGACAGGGGAGCGGTTTTGACTGAAGCTTTCTTT.

This clonotype showed up many times. The CDR3 loop is CASGAGPTMNEQFF. The CDR3 nucleotides are TGTGCCAGCGGAGCAGGGCCCACAATGAACGAGCAGTTCTTC. The chain uses TRBV9 and TRBJ2-1, with a possible D match to TRBD1 (5 bases). Germline V gives CDR1 SGDLS, CDR2 YYNGEE. The CDR3 runs to 14 residues. Between the trimmed V and J ends, which lost 7 bases and 10 bases, there was a span of 21 bases.

The chain recombines TRBV30 with TRBJ1-1; D is perhaps TRBD1 (5 bases). This CDR3 region has 15 residues. The V gene lost 5 bases and the J gene lost 5 bases, with 21 bases spanning the gap. Germline loops: CDR1 GTSNPN, CDR2 SVGIG (reference sequence). The CDR3 is CAWGGVGPVMTEAFF. Here the CDR3 DNA reads TGTGCCTGGGGGGGAGTAGGGCCGGTGATGACTGAAGCTTTCTTT.

The J gene is TRBJ2-7, the V gene TRBV7-9, with D perhaps TRBD1 (5 bases). Trimming pared 5 bases from V and 3 bases from J, leaving 17 bases between. Germline assignment: CDR1 SEHNR and CDR2 FQNEAQ (reference sequence). This CDR3 spans 15 amino acids. The CDR3 loop is CASSPPKDIFYEQYF. The CDR3, as DNA: TGTGCCAGCAGCCCTCCTAAGGACATCTTCTACGAGCAGTACTTC.

This chain connects TRBV27 to TRBJ2-7; 9 bases align to TRBD1. The CDR3 runs 12 residues. Germline loops: CDR1 MNHEY, CDR2 SMNVEV (reference sequence). The trim removed 11 bases at V and 4 bases at J, leaving 6 bases unmatched. CDR3 sequence (DNA): TGTGCCTGCGGACAGGGGCTGTACGAGCAGTACTTC. It yields the protein CACGQGLYEQYF.

Remarks on this clonotype: A read error is possible here, since a much larger clone lies one base away. The chain links TRBV12-3 or TRBV12-4 to TRBJ1-2, with D possibly being TRBD1 (5 bases). V lost 11 bases to trimming and J lost 4 bases, with 20 bases between them. This CDR3 comprises 14 residues. CDR3 in amino acids: CAGTNDRSSYGYTF. Here the CDR3 DNA reads TGTGCCGGCACCAATGACAGATCGAGCTATGGCTACACCTTC.

This clonotype came up a few times. The V gene is TRBV4-3, the J gene TRBJ2-2; tentative D call: TRBD2 (5 bases). V was clipped by 0 bases and J by 7 bases, with 15 bases between them. Germline loops: CDR1 LGHNA, CDR2 YSLEER. The CDR3 length is 16 residues. The CDR3 is CASSQDRETIFGELFF. In DNA, the CDR3 is TGCGCCAGCAGCCAAGATCGAGAGACTATTTTCGGGGAGCTGTTTTTT.

This clonotype was picked up a small number of times. The V gene is TRBV10-3, the J gene TRBJ1-3; tentative D call: TRBD1 (5 bases). V was clipped by 0 bases and J by 0 bases, with 9 bases between them. The CDR3 is 16 amino acids. In germline, CDR1 is ENHRY, CDR2 SYGVKD. The CDR3 nucleotides are TGTGCCATCAGTGAGTCTGACAGTGGCTCTGGAAACACCATATATTTT. Amino acids: CAISESDSGSGNTIYF.

This clonotype has just a few counts. This chain joins TRBV11-3 and TRBJ2-2; TRBD2 might be the D (5 bases). CDR3 length equals 17 residues. V gave up 1 base and J gave up 3 bases, with 15 bases separating them. Germline CDR1 is SGHNT and CDR2 is YENEEA. CDR3 residues: CASSLGGRGRYTGELFF. CDR3 in DNA: TGTGCCAGCAGCTTAGGTGGCAGAGGGAGATACACCGGGGAGCTGTTTTTT.

The chain couples TRBV12-3 or TRBV12-4 to TRBJ1-2; possibly TRBD1 for D (5 bases). This CDR3 is 17 amino acids long. The V end lost 6 bases, the J end lost 3 bases, and 23 bases lay between the germline ends. CDR3 nucleotides: TGTGCCAGCAGCTTCCTAACAGGAGGGTTTTACGACTATGGCTACACCTTC. Translation: CASSFLTGGFYDYGYTF.

This clonotype appeared a few times. The gene calls are TRBV6-2 or TRBV6-3 and TRBJ2-7; 14 bases are a match to TRBD2. The V segment lost 4 bases and the J segment 3 bases; nucleotides outside the gene matches: 2. CDR3 length equals 15 residues. The V gene's germline CDR1 is MNHEY and CDR2 SVGEGT. CDR3 region: CASSWTSGRLYEQYF. CDR3 in DNA: TGTGCCAGCAGTTGGACTAGCGGGAGGCTCTACGAGCAGTACTTC.

This clonotype was counted many times. The V and J genes are TRBV6-1 and TRBJ2-2; D possibly matches TRBD1 or TRBD2 (6 bases each). The germline V gene encodes CDR1 MNHNS and CDR2 SASEGT. There are 14 residues in the CDR3. The V end lost 11 bases, the J end lost 0 bases, and 13 bases lay between the germline ends. CDR3 sequence reads: CASGASPNTGELFF. The CDR3 DNA reads TGTGCCTCGGGGGCCAGCCCGAACACCGGGGAGCTGTTTTTT.

Ten or more counts support this clonotype. The genes are TRBV11-2 and TRBJ1-4; D uncertain. With 0 bases removed from V and 0 bases from J, the gap between germline ends came to 8 bases. Germline CDR1 is SGHAT and CDR2 is FQNNGV. The CDR3 covers 16 residues. In DNA, the CDR3 is TGTGCCAGCAGCTTAGATGCCAGAGCAACTAATGAAAAACTGTTTTTT. Translated: CASSLDARATNEKLFF.

The chain has TRBV5-4 and TRBJ2-4; D is unresolved. V shed 0 bases and J shed 6 bases, with 4 bases lying between them. CDR3 length: 12 residues. Germline V gives CDR1 SGHNT, CDR2 YYREEE (reference sequence). CDR3 protein: CASSLGANIQYF. The CDR3 DNA is TGTGCCAGCAGCTTGGGGGCAAACATTCAGTACTTC. Supplemented by reference TRBV5-4 and TRBJ2-4, the full variable domain reads ETGVTQSPTHLIKTRGQQVTLRCSSQSGHNTVSWYQQALGQGPQFIFQYYREEENGRGNFPPRFSGLQFPNYSSELNVNALELDDSALYLCASSLGANIQYFGAGTRLSVL.

This clonotype was picked up many times. The rearrangement joins TRBV7-9 to TRBJ1-5; no reliable D call. The CDR3 length is 15 residues. CDR1 SEHNR and CDR2 FQNEAQ come from the germline V gene (reference sequence). With 4 bases removed from V and 0 bases from J, the gap between germline ends came to 10 bases. This CDR3 is CASSSFPTSNQPQHF. In DNA, the CDR3 is TGTGCCAGCAGCTCCTTTCCCACTAGCAATCAGCCCCAGCATTTT. The full variable domain, in which reference TRBV7-9 and TRBJ1-5 provide the parts outside the CDR3, is DTGVSQNPRHKITKRGQNVTFRCDPISEHNRLYWYRQTLGQGPEFLTYFQNEAQLEKSRLLSDRFSAERPKGSFSTLEIQRTEQGDSAMYLCASSSFPTSNQPQHFGDGTRLSIL.

This clonotype was counted at least ten times. The chain couples TRBV7-9 to TRBJ2-5; D is unresolved. V lost 2 bases, J lost 4 bases, and 11 bases lay in between. Germline V lookup: CDR1 SEHNR, CDR2 FQNEAQ (reference sequence). This CDR3 spans 14 amino acids. CDR3 protein: CASSLNRGLETQYF. The CDR3 DNA is TGTGCCAGCAGCTTAAATCGTGGCTTAGAGACCCAGTACTTC.

As to this clonotype: This may come from a read error, since a much larger clone is one base off. This CDR3 fails to terminate in the conserved phenylalanine or tryptophan, so it likely reflects a read error. This chain uses TRBV4-3 with TRBJ2-1; weak D call: TRBD2 (6 bases). Trimming shortened V by 0 bases and J by 8 bases, and 17 bases separated the two germline ends. The CDR3 sequence is 16 residues long. Germline CDR1 and CDR2: LGHNA and YSLEER. The CDR3 bases are TGCGCCAGCAGCCAAGATCGGAGCGGAGGGGTAGATGAGCAGTTCTCC. This codes for CASSQDRSGGVDEQFS.